Below are 15 T cell receptor beta chains sequenced from a single sample in a study of PD-1 blockade in classical Hodgkin lymphoma. Libraries were prepared by immunoSEQ multiplex PCR; TCRdb keeps only in-frame clonotypes and omits some of them. The table records about 97,000 clones, approximately 88% of them present only once. Every patient was affected by relapse after autologous stem cell transplantation, while exposure to brentuximab vedotin was not uniform. The sample in question was peripheral blood mononuclear cells (PBMCs), obtained at baseline. These receptors originate from a human donor with classical Hodgkin lymphoma.

The chain's CDR3 is CASSDIPGAPSSYEQYF. The CDR3 nucleotides are TGCGCCAGCAGTGATATTCCGGGAGCCCCGAGCTCCTACGAGCAGTACTTC. The chain combines TRBV10-2 with TRBJ2-7; tentatively, D is TRBD2 (6 bases). CDR3 size: 17 residues. V was trimmed by 3 bases and J by 0 bases, leaving 18 bases between them. Germline V gene lookup returns CDR1 WSHSY and CDR2 SAAADI.

The J gene is TRBJ1-2, the V gene TRBV2; D remains ambiguous. The length of the CDR3 is 14 residues. Trimming pared 1 base from V and 4 bases from J, leaving 10 bases between. Looked up from germline, CDR1 is SNHLY and CDR2 is FYNNEI. The chain's CDR3 is CASSEVARSYGYTF. CDR3 bases: TGTGCCAGCAGTGAAGTGGCCAGAAGCTATGGCTACACCTTC.

This clone was recorded once. The chain links TRBV5-6 to TRBJ2-1; tentatively, D is TRBD1 (7 bases). Germline V CDR1 and CDR2: SGHDT, YYEEEE. Trimming left V 3 bases short and J 3 bases short, with 22 bases between. This CDR3 has 18 amino acids. CDR3 in amino acids: CASSYWGVTGTLYNEQFF. CDR3 bases: TGTGCCAGCAGCTATTGGGGTGTGACAGGGACTCTCTACAATGAGCAGTTCTTC.

The V call is TRBV9, the J call TRBJ2-1; 12 bases fit TRBD2. This CDR3 region has 15 residues. J gave up 8 bases and V 0 bases, and 3 bases lay outside the gene matches. CDR1 is SGDLS, CDR2 YYNGEE, per germline. The CDR3, as DNA: TGTGCCAGCAGCGTAGGACTAGCGGGAGTCTATGAGCAGTTCTTC. It is translated as CASSVGLAGVYEQFF. The variable domain in full, completed from reference TRBV9 and TRBJ2-1, reads DSGVTQTPKHLITATGQRVTLRCSPRSGDLSVYWYQQSLDQGLQFLIQYYNGEERAKGNILERFSAQQFPDLHSELNLSSLELGDSALYFCASSVGLAGVYEQFFGPGTRLTVL.

The chain recombines TRBV7-8 with TRBJ2-3, with no clear D. This CDR3 comprises 13 residues. V was shortened by 2 bases and J by 4 bases, with 7 bases between the two germline ends. CDR1 is SGHVS and CDR2 is FQNEAQ in the germline V gene. The CDR3: CASSLSPADTQYF. In DNA, the CDR3 is TGTGCCAGCAGCTTATCGCCCGCAGATACGCAGTATTTT.

The V and J genes are TRBV14 and TRBJ1-1; a possible D gene is TRBD1 (6 bases). Germline values: CDR1 SGHDN, CDR2 FVKESK. The CDR3 sequence is 15 residues long. V was pared by 4 bases and J by 2 bases, with 14 bases between. The CDR3 sequence: CASSPRGAANTEAFF. Here the CDR3 DNA reads TGTGCCAGCAGCCCCAGGGGTGCGGCAAACACTGAAGCTTTCTTT.

This clone was counted many times. The chain links TRBV14 to TRBJ1-1; no definite D call. From germline, CDR1 is SGHDN and CDR2 FVKESK. V lost 6 bases, J lost 5 bases, and 13 bases lay in between. This CDR3 comprises 13 residues. CDR3 in DNA: TGTGCCAGCAGGATCCGGGCTGGAACTGAAGCTTTCTTT. This translates into CASRIRAGTEAFF.

The chain employs TRBV6-1 and TRBJ1-6; TRBD1 agrees at 8 bases. The CDR3 length is 14 residues. The V gene end was trimmed by 4 bases and the J gene end by 9 bases; junction bases not matched to a gene: 5. Per the germline V gene, CDR1 is MNHNS and CDR2 is SASEGT. The CDR3: CASSATGGSSPLHF. CDR3 nucleotide sequence: TGTGCCAGCAGTGCAACAGGGGGAAGTTCACCCCTCCACTTT.

The V gene is TRBV28, the J gene TRBJ2-5, with TRBD1 as a possible D gene (7 bases). Between the trimmed V and J ends, which lost 3 bases and 4 bases, there was a span of 18 bases. This CDR3 region has 16 residues. The V gene's germline CDR1 is MDHEN and CDR2 SYDVKM. The CDR3 protein is CASSLNQGGIGETQYF. The CDR3 region has the DNA TGTGCCAGCAGTTTGAATCAGGGGGGCATAGGAGAGACCCAGTACTTC.

This clone appeared a few times. V gene TRBV5-4 combines with J gene TRBJ1-2; D ambiguous. The germline gives CDR1 SGHNT, CDR2 YYREEE (reference sequence). This CDR3 has 12 amino acids. Trimming left V 5 bases short and J 7 bases short, with 12 bases between. The CDR3 spells CASRSSVRGYTF. CDR3 in DNA: TGTGCCAGCAGATCTTCGGTTCGTGGCTACACCTTC.

The genes are TRBV19 and TRBJ2-1; possible D gene TRBD2, 6 bases. Trimming cost V 1 base and J 0 bases, with 13 bases left between them. CDR3 length: 17 residues. Germline V gives CDR1 LNHDA, CDR2 SQIVND (reference sequence). CDR3 residues: CASSIGRLEGSYNEQFF. The CDR3, as DNA: TGTGCCAGTAGTATAGGGCGACTAGAAGGCTCCTACAATGAGCAGTTCTTC.

The chain joins TRBV2 to TRBJ1-1; TRBD1 agrees at 7 bases. Trimming took 7 bases from V and 1 from J; bases not matched to a gene: 3. Germline V CDR1 and CDR2: SNHLY, FYNNEI. The CDR3 sequence is 13 residues long. The CDR3 sequence is CASKGQPNTEAFF. The CDR3 DNA reads as TGTGCCAGCAAGGGACAGCCGAACACTGAAGCTTTCTTT.

The V call is TRBV5-1, the J call TRBJ2-3; TRBD1 is a possible D gene (5 bases). V dropped 0 bases and J dropped 7 bases, with 12 bases sitting between them. CDR3 size: 14 residues. Germline assignment: CDR1 SGHRS and CDR2 YFSETQ. The CDR3 loop is CASSLAGIGNTQYF. The CDR3 nucleotides read TGCGCCAGCAGCTTGGCAGGGATAGGTAATACGCAGTATTTT.

The chain couples TRBV7-9 to TRBJ1-1; no clear D gene. Looked up from germline, CDR1 is SEHNR and CDR2 is FQNEAQ (reference sequence). With 1 base removed from V and 5 bases from J, the gap between germline ends came to 11 bases. There are 14 residues in the CDR3. The CDR3 sequence: CASSLVAGNTEAFF. The CDR3 region has the DNA TGTGCCAGCAGCTTAGTTGCAGGTAATACTGAAGCTTTCTTT.

The chain joins TRBV23-1 to TRBJ1-1; D is undetermined. TRBV23-1 is an ORF, and what it does is uncertain. The V end was cut by 4 bases, the J end by 6 bases, with 12 bases between. The CDR3 totals 13 residues. The CDR3 nucleotides read TGCGCCAGCAGTCCGGCGGGAGCCGCTGAAGCTTTCTTT. It translates to CASSPAGAAEAFF.